The clone carrying this TCR beta chain was recorded a few times. These data come from a study of CD8+CD57+ T cells in acquired aplastic anemia. Patients included in sequencing had previously demonstrated CD8+CD57+ cell expansion by flow cytometry. The V gene's germline CDR1 is SQVTM and CDR2 ANQGSEA. This CDR3 is built from 14 residues. Trimming shortened V by 5 bases and J by 2 bases, and 14 bases separated the two germline ends. Template material for TCR beta VDJ and CDR3 profiling consisted of genomic DNA. TCRdb analysed the reads with MiXCR anew, one entry per CDR3 protein. The sample consists of 150,000 to 180,000 distinct CDR3 sequences, approximately 52% of them appearing once.

This chain joins TRBV29-1 and TRBJ2-3; weak D call: TRBD1 (5 bases). Sequencing was carried out using sorted CD4+, CD8+, or CD8+CD57+ T cells (not recorded which) from PBMCs. The TCR comes from a human donor with aplastic anemia. The CDR3 is CSVYEDTVTDTQYF. CDR3 sequence (DNA): TGCAGCGTTTATGAGGACACAGTCACAGATACGCAGTATTTT.